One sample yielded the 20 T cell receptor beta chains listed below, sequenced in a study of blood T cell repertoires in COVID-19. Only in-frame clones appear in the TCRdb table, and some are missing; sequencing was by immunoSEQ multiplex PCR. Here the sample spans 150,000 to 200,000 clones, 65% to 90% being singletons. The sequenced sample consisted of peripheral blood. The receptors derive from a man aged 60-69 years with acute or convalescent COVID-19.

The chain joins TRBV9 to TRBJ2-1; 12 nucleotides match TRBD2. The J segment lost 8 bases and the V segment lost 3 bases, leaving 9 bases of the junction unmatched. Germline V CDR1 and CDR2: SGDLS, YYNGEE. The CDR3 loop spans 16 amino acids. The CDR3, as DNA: TGTGCCAGCAGCGGAGCATGGACTAGCGGGGACTATGAGCAGTTCTTC. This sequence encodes CASSGAWTSGDYEQFF.

In nucleotides, the CDR3 is TGCGCCAGCAGCCATGCGGTCTTGGCGGGAGGGGCTGAAGCTTTCTTT. As protein: CASSHAVLAGGAEAFF. V gene TRBV4-1 combines with J gene TRBJ1-1; maybe TRBD1 (5 bases). Germline CDR1 and CDR2: MGHRA and YSYEKL. This CDR3 spans 16 amino acids. The V end lost 3 bases, the J end lost 6 bases, and 20 bases lay between the germline ends.

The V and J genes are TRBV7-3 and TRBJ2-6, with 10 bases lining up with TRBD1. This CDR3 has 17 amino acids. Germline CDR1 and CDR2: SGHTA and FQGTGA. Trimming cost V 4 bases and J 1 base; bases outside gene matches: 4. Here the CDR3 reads CASSSGQGRSGANVLTF. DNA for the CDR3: TGTGCCAGCAGCTCGGGACAGGGGAGGTCTGGGGCCAACGTCCTGACTTTC.

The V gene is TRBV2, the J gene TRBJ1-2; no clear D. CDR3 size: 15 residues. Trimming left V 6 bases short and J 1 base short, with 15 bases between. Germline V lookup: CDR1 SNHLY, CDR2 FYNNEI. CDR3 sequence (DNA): TGTGCCAGCAGAGAGCAAAGACACCTTAACTATGGCTACACCTTC. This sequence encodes CASREQRHLNYGYTF. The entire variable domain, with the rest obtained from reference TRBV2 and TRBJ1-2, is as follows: EPEVTQTPSHQVTQMGQEVILRCVPISNHLYFYWYRQILGQKVEFLVSFYNNEISEKSEIFDDQFSVERPDGSNFTLKIRSTKLEDSAMYFCASREQRHLNYGYTFGSGTRLTVV.

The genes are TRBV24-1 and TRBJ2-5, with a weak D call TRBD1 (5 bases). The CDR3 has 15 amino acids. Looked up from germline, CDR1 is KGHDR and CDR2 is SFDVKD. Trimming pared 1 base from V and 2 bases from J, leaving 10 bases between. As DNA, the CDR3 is TGTGCCACCAGTGATTTTGCGCAGGGTCAAGAGACCCAGTACTTC. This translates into CATSDFAQGQETQYF.

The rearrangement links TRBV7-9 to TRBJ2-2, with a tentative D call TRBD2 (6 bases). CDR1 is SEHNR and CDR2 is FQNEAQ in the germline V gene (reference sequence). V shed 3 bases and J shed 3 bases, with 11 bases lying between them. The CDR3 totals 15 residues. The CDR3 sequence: CASSFGSWDTGELFF. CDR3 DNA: TGTGCCAGCAGCTTCGGGAGTTGGGACACCGGGGAGCTGTTTTTT.

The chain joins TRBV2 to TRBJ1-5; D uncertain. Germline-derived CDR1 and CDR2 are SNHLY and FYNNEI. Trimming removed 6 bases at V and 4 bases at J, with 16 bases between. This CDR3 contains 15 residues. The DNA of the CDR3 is TGTGCCAGCAGCCGAGAGGGTGGTAGGAATCAGCCCCAGCATTTT. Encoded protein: CASSREGGRNQPQHF.

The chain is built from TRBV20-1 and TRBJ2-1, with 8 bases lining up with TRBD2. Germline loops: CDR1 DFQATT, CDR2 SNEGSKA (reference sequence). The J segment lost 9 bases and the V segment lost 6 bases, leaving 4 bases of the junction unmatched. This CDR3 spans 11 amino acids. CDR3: CSATGGSEQFF. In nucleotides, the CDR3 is TGCAGTGCGACGGGAGGGAGTGAGCAGTTCTTC.

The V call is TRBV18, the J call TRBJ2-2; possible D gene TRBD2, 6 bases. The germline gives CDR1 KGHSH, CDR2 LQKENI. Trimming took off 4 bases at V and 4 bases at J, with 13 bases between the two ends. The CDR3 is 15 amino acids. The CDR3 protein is CASSQESSVTGELFF. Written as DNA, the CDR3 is TGTGCCAGCTCACAGGAATCTAGCGTCACCGGGGAGCTGTTTTTT.

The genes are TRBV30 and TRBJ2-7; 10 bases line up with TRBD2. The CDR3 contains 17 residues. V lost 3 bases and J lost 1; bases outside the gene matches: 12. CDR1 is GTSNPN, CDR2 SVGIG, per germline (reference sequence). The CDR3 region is CAWSRTGYSGRSYEQYF. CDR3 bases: TGTGCCTGGAGCCGGACAGGGTATAGCGGGAGGTCCTACGAGCAGTACTTC.

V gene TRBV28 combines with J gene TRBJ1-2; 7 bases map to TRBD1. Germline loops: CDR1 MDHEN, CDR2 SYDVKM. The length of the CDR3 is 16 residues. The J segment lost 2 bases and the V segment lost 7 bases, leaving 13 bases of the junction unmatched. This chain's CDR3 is CASTIRGAFRNYGYTF. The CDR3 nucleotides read TGTGCCAGCACCATCAGGGGGGCCTTTCGAAACTATGGCTACACCTTC.

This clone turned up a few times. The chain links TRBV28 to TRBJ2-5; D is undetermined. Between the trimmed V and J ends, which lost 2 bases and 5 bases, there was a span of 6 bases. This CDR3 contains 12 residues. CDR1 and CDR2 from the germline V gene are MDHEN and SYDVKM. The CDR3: CASSLPRETQYF. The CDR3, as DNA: TGTGCCAGCAGTTTACCACGGGAGACCCAGTACTTC.

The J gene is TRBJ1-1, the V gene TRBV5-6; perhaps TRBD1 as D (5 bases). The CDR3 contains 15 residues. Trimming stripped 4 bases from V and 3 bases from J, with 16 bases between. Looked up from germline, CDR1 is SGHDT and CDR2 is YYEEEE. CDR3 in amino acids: CASSPGGSGYTEAFF. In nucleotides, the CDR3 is TGTGCCAGCAGCCCGGGGGGATCCGGGTACACTGAAGCTTTCTTT.

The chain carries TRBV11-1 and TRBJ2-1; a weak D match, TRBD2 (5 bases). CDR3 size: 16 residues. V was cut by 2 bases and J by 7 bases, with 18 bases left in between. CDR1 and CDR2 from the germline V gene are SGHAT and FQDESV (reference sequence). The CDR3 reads CASSLLYSGKSNEQFF. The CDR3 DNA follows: TGTGCCAGCAGCTTACTGTACTCCGGGAAATCGAATGAGCAGTTCTTC.

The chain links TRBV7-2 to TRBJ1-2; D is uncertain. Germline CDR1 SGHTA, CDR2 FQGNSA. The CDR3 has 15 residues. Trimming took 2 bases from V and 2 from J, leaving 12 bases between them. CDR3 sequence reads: CASSLRRNSNYGYTF. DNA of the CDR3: TGTGCCAGCAGCTTACGACGTAACAGCAACTATGGCTACACCTTC.

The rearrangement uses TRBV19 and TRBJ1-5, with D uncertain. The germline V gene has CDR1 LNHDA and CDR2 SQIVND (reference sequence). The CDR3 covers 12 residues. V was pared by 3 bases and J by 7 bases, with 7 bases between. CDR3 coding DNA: TGTGCCAGTAGTATGGGCATACAGCCCCAGCATTTT. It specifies CASSMGIQPQHF.

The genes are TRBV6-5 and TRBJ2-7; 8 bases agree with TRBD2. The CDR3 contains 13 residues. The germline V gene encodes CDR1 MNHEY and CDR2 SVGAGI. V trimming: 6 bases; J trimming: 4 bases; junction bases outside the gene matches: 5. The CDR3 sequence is CASRPLAAYEQYF. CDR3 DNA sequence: TGTGCCAGCAGACCACTAGCGGCGTACGAGCAGTACTTC.

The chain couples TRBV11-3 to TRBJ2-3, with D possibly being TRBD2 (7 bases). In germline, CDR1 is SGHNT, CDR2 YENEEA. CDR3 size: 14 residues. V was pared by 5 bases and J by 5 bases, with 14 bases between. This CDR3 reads CASSPAGGQDTQYF. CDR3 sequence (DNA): TGTGCCAGCAGCCCAGCCGGGGGGCAAGATACGCAGTATTTT.

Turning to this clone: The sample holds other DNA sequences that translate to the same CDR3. The CDR3 coding sequence is TGTGCCAGCAGCCGGGGGGAGGCCTACGAGCAGTACTTC. This sequence encodes CASSRGEAYEQYF. The genes are TRBV12-3 or TRBV12-4 and TRBJ2-7, with 7 bases fitting TRBD2. V lost 6 bases, J lost 2 bases, and 4 bases stayed unmatched. The CDR3 consists of 13 residues.

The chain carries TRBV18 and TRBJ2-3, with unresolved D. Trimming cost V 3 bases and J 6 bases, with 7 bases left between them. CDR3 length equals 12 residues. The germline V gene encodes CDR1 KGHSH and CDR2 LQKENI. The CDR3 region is CASSPAGDTQYF. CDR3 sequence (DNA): TGTGCCAGCTCACCGGCAGGTGATACGCAGTATTTT.